The 9 T cell receptor beta chains in this list originate from one sample, sequenced in a study of Graves' ophthalmopathy and Graves' hyperthyroidism (dated by TCRdb to between 2017 and 2018). Sequencing took place on an Illumina HiSeq 2000. For repertoire sequencing, TCR beta CDR3 regions were amplified from RNA transcripts. A first-round RT-PCR used HTBI primers with the Qiagen OneStep RT-PCR kit, followed by a second-round multiplex PCR, size selection and purification. TCRdb reanalyzed the raw reads on its own, using fastp at Q25 for trimming and MiXCR for clone calling, and kept in-frame beta chains. Rows with one shared CDR3 protein collapse into an entry with the most common genes and DNA. The sample profile shows hundreds of thousands of distinct CDR3 sequences; 40% of them were found once. Jointly, the top ten make up approximately 46% of the sample. The sample was peripheral blood. The source is an adult man with Graves' ophthalmopathy.

CDR3 region: CASSERGGAEETQYF. CDR3 DNA: TGTGCCAGCAGCGAGAGAGGGGGCGCGGAAGAGACCCAGTACTTC. V gene TRBV6-1 combines with J gene TRBJ2-5; TRBD1 matches at 7 bases. Germline CDR1 is MNHNS and CDR2 is SASEGT. V lost 6 bases, J lost 3 bases, and 10 bases stayed unmatched. This CDR3 has 15 residues.

This clonotype appeared many times. V gene TRBV2 combines with J gene TRBJ1-4, with 9 bases lining up with TRBD1. V dropped 6 bases and J dropped 7; count of bases not matched to a gene: 6. The CDR3 totals 14 residues. CDR1 SNHLY and CDR2 FYNNEI come from the germline V gene. Written as DNA, the CDR3 is TGTGCCAGCAGGATCGGACAGGGGAGTGAAAAACTGTTTTTT. It yields the protein CASRIGQGSEKLFF.

This clonotype was found a few times. The chain recombines TRBV29-1 with TRBJ2-3; D is unclear. The CDR3 sequence is 10 residues long. Germline V lookup: CDR1 SQVTM, CDR2 ANQGSEA. The ends were cut back, 4 bases at V and 9 bases at J, with 8 bases in the middle. The CDR3 loop is CSVVYYTQYF. DNA of the CDR3: TGCAGCGTTGTTTACTACACGCAGTATTTT.

In this sample, this clonotype turned up many times. The chain combines TRBV29-1 with TRBJ1-1; perhaps TRBD1 as D (5 bases). The CDR3 spans 20 residues. The V gene's germline CDR1 is SQVTM and CDR2 ANQGSEA. Trimming stripped 1 base from V and 4 bases from J, with 31 bases between. The CDR3 nucleotides are TGCAGCGTTGAAGGGTATCGACCTCAAAGGGGAAGAGTGATAGGCACTGAAGCTTTCTTT. Translating it yields CSVEGYRPQRGRVIGTEAFF. Full variable domain (outside the CDR3, taken from reference TRBV29-1 and TRBJ1-1): SAVISQKPSRDICQRGTSLTIQCQVDSQVTMMFWYRQQPGQSLTLIATANQGSEATYESGFVIDKFPISRPNLTFSTLTVSNMSPEDSSIYLCSVEGYRPQRGRVIGTEAFFGQGTRLTVV.

This rearrangement joins TRBV25-1 to TRBJ2-7; 9 bases are shared with TRBD1. CDR3 length: 15 amino acids. V shed 6 bases, J shed 6 bases, and the junction held 12 bases outside the gene matches. Germline values: CDR1 MGHDK, CDR2 SYGVNS. This chain's CDR3 is CASSVMDRGRSEQYF. In DNA form, the CDR3 reads TGTGCCAGCAGCGTTATGGACAGGGGACGAAGCGAGCAGTACTTC.

This clonotype was observed once. This likely comes from a read error, as the CDR3 has no conserved phenylalanine or tryptophan at its end. The chain has TRBV10-3 and TRBJ1-2, with TRBD1 matching over 8 bases. Germline V gene lookup returns CDR1 ENHRY and CDR2 SYGVKD. CDR3 length equals 16 residues. The CDR3 nucleotides are TGTGCCAGCAGTTCGACCGGACAGGGAAGTTCCTATGGCTACACCCTC. Amino acid sequence: CASSSTGQGSSYGYTL.

This clonotype appeared a few times. The chain uses TRBV20-1 and TRBJ2-5; D gene unclear. Germline values: CDR1 DFQATT, CDR2 SNEGSKA (reference sequence). V lost 0 bases, J lost 3 bases, and 8 bases lay in between. There are 13 residues in the CDR3. The CDR3 DNA is TGCAGTGCTAGAGATTGGCTGAAAGAGACCCAGTACTTC. Protein product: CSARDWLKETQYF.

This clonotype has at least ten counts. The gene calls are TRBV7-2 and TRBJ2-5; perhaps TRBD2 as D (5 bases). The CDR3 spans 13 residues. V was shortened by 5 bases and J by 4 bases, with 11 bases between the two germline ends. Germline V gene sequence: CDR1 SGHTA, CDR2 FQGNSA. CDR3 sequence (DNA): TGTGCCAGCAGCCCCGGACTTCGAGAGACCCAGTACTTC. Translating gives CASSPGLRETQYF.

The V and J genes are TRBV7-9 and TRBJ1-2; 8 bases match TRBD1. J gave up 3 bases and V 3 bases, and 9 bases lay outside the gene matches. There are 16 residues in the CDR3. The germline V gene encodes CDR1 SEHNR and CDR2 FQNEAQ (reference sequence). DNA of the CDR3: TGTGCCAGCAGCTTGTGGCCCCCGGACAGGGACTATGGCTACACCTTC. It is translated as CASSLWPPDRDYGYTF.